Presented here are 20 T cell receptor beta chains from one specimen sequenced in a study of vaccination and CD4 T cells after COVID-19. Treatment noted: 10-day PBMC culture with coronavirus spike peptide pools or control peptides (ViraFEST assay). The Oncomine TCR Beta short-read assay generated sequence data from the DNA of cultured CD4+ T cells. TCRdb passed the PCR reads through MiXCR, listing each CDR3 protein once. The table includes more than 20,000 distinct CDR3 sequences, 70% detected once. For these TCRs, the target antigens are not known. Source material: CD4+ T cells from blood, cultured in vitro. The origin of the receptors is a human donor who had recovered from COVID-19.

V and J are TRBV6-1 and TRBJ1-2; 7 bases align to TRBD1. After removal of 2 bases from V and 5 bases from J, the junction contained 11 bases not matched to a gene. CDR3 length: 16 residues. Per the germline V gene, CDR1 is MNHNS and CDR2 is SASEGT. CDR3 sequence (DNA): TGTGCCAGCAGTGAAAGGACAGGTCATACACGGTATGGCTACACCTTC. It yields the protein CASSERTGHTRYGYTF.

This sequence joins TRBV18 and TRBJ1-5; maybe TRBD1 (5 bases). CDR1 is KGHSH and CDR2 is LQKENI in the germline V gene. The length of the CDR3 is 14 residues. V lost 2 bases and J 4 bases, leaving 9 bases between the germline ends. The chain's CDR3 is CASSPGAANQPQHF. In nucleotides, the CDR3 is TGTGCCAGCTCACCAGGGGCAGCTAATCAGCCCCAGCATTTT.

The rearrangement joins TRBV4-1 to TRBJ1-5; no definite D call. CDR3 length: 15 residues. From germline, CDR1 is MGHRA and CDR2 YSYEKL. V shed 0 bases and J shed 3 bases, with 9 bases lying between them. The CDR3 nucleotides are TGCGCCAGCAGCCAAGAGGCCATAGACAATCAGCCCCAGCATTTT. Its protein is CASSQEAIDNQPQHF.

The V gene is TRBV27, the J gene TRBJ2-5, with a possible D match to TRBD2 (6 bases). CDR3 length: 15 amino acids. Trimming pared 5 bases from V and 5 bases from J, leaving 18 bases between. Germline CDR1 and CDR2: MNHEY and SMNVEV (reference sequence). DNA of the CDR3: TGTGCCAGCAGTGAACGGAGGGCCAGACGGGAGACCCAGTACTTC. It translates to CASSERRARRETQYF.

The chain employs TRBV6-1 and TRBJ1-2; 9 bases map to TRBD1. Trimming removed 7 bases from V and 1 base from J; junction bases left unmatched: 4. CDR1 and CDR2 (germline): MNHNS, SASEGT. This CDR3 is 14 amino acids long. The CDR3 DNA reads as TGTGCCAGCAAACCGGACAGGGGTAACTATGGCTACACCTTC. It is translated as CASKPDRGNYGYTF.

CDR3 bases: TGTGCCAGCAGTCCCATCGGACAGGGTAGCACAGATACGCAGTATTTT. Amino acid sequence: CASSPIGQGSTDTQYF. V gene TRBV28 combines with J gene TRBJ2-3; 8 bases map to TRBD1. With V trimmed by 5 bases and J by 0 bases, 7 bases remained unmatched. This CDR3 comprises 16 residues. The germline gives CDR1 MDHEN, CDR2 SYDVKM.

The chain carries TRBV15 and TRBJ2-7; TRBD1 agrees at 7 bases. Germline V gene lookup returns CDR1 LNHNV and CDR2 YYDKDF (reference sequence). The CDR3 runs to 13 residues. V shed 9 bases and J 6 bases; nucleotides not matched to a gene: 11. The CDR3 DNA sequence: TGTGCCACGGGACAGCCAGGTTTTACCGAGCAGTACTTC. Amino acids: CATGQPGFTEQYF.

This chain uses TRBV15 with TRBJ1-3, with 9 bases aligning to TRBD1. The V and J ends lost 3 bases and 0 bases, in that order; junction bases with no gene match: 9. Germline CDR1 LNHNV, CDR2 YYDKDF (reference sequence). The CDR3 sequence is 18 residues long. DNA of the CDR3: TGTGCCACCAGCAGGGACAGGGGCCGCCCTGTCTCTGGAAACACCATATATTTT. The encoded protein is CATSRDRGRPVSGNTIYF.

The chain employs TRBV7-3 and TRBJ2-2; no reliable D call. Germline values: CDR1 SGHTA, CDR2 FQGTGA. V lost 3 bases and J lost 6, with 8 bases in between. This CDR3 is built from 13 residues. The CDR3 reads CASSFSPSGELFF. The CDR3 DNA reads as TGTGCCAGCAGCTTTAGCCCATCCGGGGAGCTGTTTTTT.

V usage is TRBV19 and J usage is TRBJ1-4; TRBD1 aligns across 9 bases. This CDR3 region has 15 residues. Losses at the gene ends were 4 bases for V and 7 bases for J; bases not matched to a gene: 7. CDR1 and CDR2 (germline): LNHDA, SQIVND (reference sequence). The CDR3 region has the DNA TGTGCCAGTAGTAGTAACAGGGGGCGCGTTGAAAAACTGTTTTTT. Its translation: CASSSNRGRVEKLFF.

CDR3 region: CASTNGVGYTF. Here the CDR3 DNA reads TGTGCCAGCACAAACGGGGTAGGCTACACCTTC. This chain connects TRBV25-1 to TRBJ1-2; no firm D call. The V end was cut by 7 bases, the J end by 8 bases, with 11 bases between. The germline gives CDR1 MGHDK, CDR2 SYGVNS. CDR3 length: 11 amino acids.

V usage is TRBV25-1 and J usage is TRBJ2-2, with D unresolved. Germline V gives CDR1 MGHDK, CDR2 SYGVNS. Trimming stripped 6 bases from V and 1 base from J, with 9 bases between. This CDR3 region has 14 residues. The CDR3 is CASRRTGNTGELFF. CDR3 DNA: TGTGCCAGCAGACGGACGGGGAACACCGGGGAGCTGTTTTTT.

The V call is TRBV7-9, the J call TRBJ1-6, with no clear D. The CDR3 has 17 amino acids. The V end lost 7 bases, the J end lost 6 bases, and 22 bases lay between the germline ends. Germline-derived CDR1 and CDR2 are SEHNR and FQNEAQ (reference sequence). CDR3: CASNLMATSRANSPLHF. The CDR3 DNA sequence: TGTGCCAGCAACCTCATGGCAACCAGTCGGGCTAATTCACCCCTCCACTTT.

J is TRBJ1-1 and V is TRBV7-9; tentatively, D is TRBD1 (5 bases). This CDR3 is built from 14 residues. Germline loops: CDR1 SEHNR, CDR2 FQNEAQ (reference sequence). Trimming took off 2 bases at V and 5 bases at J, with 12 bases between the two ends. The CDR3 DNA reads as TGTGCCAGCAGCTTATCCGGGGGTGGAACTGAAGCTTTCTTT. Translation: CASSLSGGGTEAFF.

This clonotype came up a few times. The genes are TRBV2 and TRBJ1-2; 9 positions match TRBD1. This CDR3 comprises 15 residues. J gave up 8 bases and V 6 bases, and 13 bases lay outside the gene matches. Germline CDR1 and CDR2: SNHLY and FYNNEI. The DNA for the CDR3 is TGTGCCAGCAGGGCCGATACAGGGGGCTCTGTAGGCTACACCTTC. The encoded protein is CASRADTGGSVGYTF.

J is TRBJ1-1 and V is TRBV19, with 9 bases that match TRBD1. The CDR3 extends over 14 amino acids. CDR1 and CDR2 (germline): LNHDA, SQIVND (reference sequence). J was trimmed by 6 bases and V by 5 bases; bases with no gene match: 7. Here the CDR3 reads CASSLPGQGPEAFF. In DNA form, the CDR3 reads TGTGCCAGTAGTCTCCCGGGACAGGGCCCTGAAGCTTTCTTT. The entire variable domain, with the rest obtained from reference TRBV19 and TRBJ1-1, is as follows: DGGITQSPKYLFRKEGQNVTLSCEQNLNHDAMYWYRQDPGQGLRLIYYSQIVNDFQKGDIAEGYSVSREKKESFPLTVTSAQKNPTAFYLCASSLPGQGPEAFFGQGTRLTVV.

This clonotype was counted between two and nine times. The chain joins TRBV7-2 to TRBJ1-5; D is ambiguous. V was shortened by 3 bases and J by 5 bases, with 11 bases between the two germline ends. The CDR3 consists of 14 residues. Germline CDR1 reads SGHTA; CDR2 reads FQGNSA. CDR3 sequence (DNA): TGTGCCAGCAGCTTCGGTCGTCGAGATCAGCCCCAGCATTTT. Translating it yields CASSFGRRDQPQHF.

The rearrangement uses TRBV19 and TRBJ2-5, with 11 bases aligning to TRBD2. CDR1 and CDR2 from the germline V gene are LNHDA and SQIVND (reference sequence). The CDR3 is 17 amino acids. Losses at the gene ends were 1 base for V and 0 bases for J; bases not matched to a gene: 4. The CDR3 DNA follows: TGTGCCAGTAGTATAGCTTGGACTAGCGGGCACCAAGAGACCCAGTACTTC. It specifies CASSIAWTSGHQETQYF.

V gene TRBV30 combines with J gene TRBJ1-6; the D is unclear. The V end lost 3 bases, the J end lost 4 bases, and 16 bases lay between the germline ends. The CDR3 is 16 residues long. The V gene's germline CDR1 is GTSNPN and CDR2 SVGIG (reference sequence). The DNA of the CDR3 is TGTGCCTGGAGCCCTAGACCCACCCTATATAATTCACCCCTCCACTTT. Protein product: CAWSPRPTLYNSPLHF.

This clonotype was counted between two and nine times. This rearrangement joins TRBV27 to TRBJ1-5, with D tentatively TRBD1 (5 bases). The CDR3 is 17 residues long. Deletions cut 5 bases from V and 1 base from J, with 18 bases between. Per the germline V gene, CDR1 is MNHEY and CDR2 is SMNVEV (reference sequence). This chain's CDR3 is CASSASHGGGSNQPQHF. The CDR3 coding sequence is TGTGCCAGCAGTGCCTCTCATGGGGGAGGCAGCAATCAGCCCCAGCATTTT.